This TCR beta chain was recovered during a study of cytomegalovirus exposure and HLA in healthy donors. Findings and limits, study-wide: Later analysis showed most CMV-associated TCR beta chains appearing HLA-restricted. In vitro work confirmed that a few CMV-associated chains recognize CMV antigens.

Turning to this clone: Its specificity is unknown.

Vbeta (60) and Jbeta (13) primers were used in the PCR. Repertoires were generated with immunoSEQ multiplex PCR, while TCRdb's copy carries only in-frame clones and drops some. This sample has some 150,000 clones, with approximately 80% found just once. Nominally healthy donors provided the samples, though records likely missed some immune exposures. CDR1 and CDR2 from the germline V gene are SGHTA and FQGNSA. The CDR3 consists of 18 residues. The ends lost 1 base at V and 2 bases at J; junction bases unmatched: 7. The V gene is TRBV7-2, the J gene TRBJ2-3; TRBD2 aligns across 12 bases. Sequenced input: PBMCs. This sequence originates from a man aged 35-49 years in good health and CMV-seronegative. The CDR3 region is CASSLEGRTSGTTDTQYF. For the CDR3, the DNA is TGTGCCAGCAGCTTAGAGGGAAGGACTAGCGGGACCACAGATACGCAGTATTTT. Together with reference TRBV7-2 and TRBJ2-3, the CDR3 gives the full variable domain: GAGVSQSPSNKVTEKGKDVELRCDPISGHTALYWYRQSLGQGLEFLIYFQGNSAPDKSGLPSDRFSAERTGGSVSTLTIQRTQQEDSAVYLCASSLEGRTSGTTDTQYFGPGTRLTVL.